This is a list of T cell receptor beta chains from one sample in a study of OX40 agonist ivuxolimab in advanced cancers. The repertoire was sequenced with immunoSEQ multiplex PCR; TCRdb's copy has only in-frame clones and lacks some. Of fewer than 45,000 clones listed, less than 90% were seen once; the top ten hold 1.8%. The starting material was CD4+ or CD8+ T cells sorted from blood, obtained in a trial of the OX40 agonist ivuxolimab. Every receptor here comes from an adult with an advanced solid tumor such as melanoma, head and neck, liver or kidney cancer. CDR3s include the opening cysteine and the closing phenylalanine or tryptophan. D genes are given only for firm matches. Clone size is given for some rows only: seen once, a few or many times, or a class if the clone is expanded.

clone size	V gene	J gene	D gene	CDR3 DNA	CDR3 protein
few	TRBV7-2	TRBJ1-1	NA	TGTGCCAGCAGCAAAGGGGGGTTGAACACTGAAGCTTTCTTT	CASSKGGLNTEAFF
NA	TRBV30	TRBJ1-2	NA	TGTGCCTGGAGTCGTGGACAGTTAAGCTATGGCTACACCTTC	CAWSRGQLSYGYTF
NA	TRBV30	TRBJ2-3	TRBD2	TGTGCCTGGAAACAGAAGGGGGGACTAGCAACAGATACGCAGTATTTT	CAWKQKGGLATDTQYF
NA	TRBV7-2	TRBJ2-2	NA	TGTGCCAGCAGCTTACGCCTATCTAACACCGGGGAGCTGTTTTTT	CASSLRLSNTGELFF
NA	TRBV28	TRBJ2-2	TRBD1	TGTGCCAGCGAAGACAGGGCGGACGGGGAGCTGTTTTTT	CASEDRADGELFF
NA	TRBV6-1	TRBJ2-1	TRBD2	TGTGCCAGCAGTCTGACTAGCGGAACAAATGAGCAGTTCTTC	CASSLTSGTNEQFF
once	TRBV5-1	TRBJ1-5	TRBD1	TGCGCCAGCAGCTCACTGTACAGGGGGCGCTTTCAGCCCCAGCATTTT	CASSSLYRGRFQPQHF
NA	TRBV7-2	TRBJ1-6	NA	TGTGCCAGCAGCGCCAGGTCATCAAGCGAGGCACCCCTCCACTTT	CASSARSSSEAPLHF
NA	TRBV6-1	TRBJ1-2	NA	TGTGCCAGCTCAGAGGTCGGCTACACCTTC	CASSEVGYTF
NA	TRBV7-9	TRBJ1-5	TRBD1	TGTGCCAGTAGCAGGGGGCGGGATCAGCCCCAGCATTTT	CASSRGRDQPQHF
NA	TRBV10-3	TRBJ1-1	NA	TGTGCCATCAGTCAAGGACCACTGAACACTGAAGCTTTCTTT	CAISQGPLNTEAFF
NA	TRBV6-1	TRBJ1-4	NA	TGTGCCAGCAGTGAAGACCTTTGGGAGAGGGGGCTGTTTTTT	CASSEDLWERGLFF
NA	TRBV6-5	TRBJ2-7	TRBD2	TGTGCCAGCAAGACTAGCGGGAGCTACGAGCAGTACTTC	CASKTSGSYEQYF
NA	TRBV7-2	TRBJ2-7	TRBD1	TGTGCCAGCAGCTTGAGAGGGACAGGGGGCTCTTACGAGCAGTACTTC	CASSLRGTGGSYEQYF
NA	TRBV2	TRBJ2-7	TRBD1	TGTGCCAGCAGTCCCCGGACAGGGGGCTTCAACGAGCAGTACTTC	CASSPRTGGFNEQYF
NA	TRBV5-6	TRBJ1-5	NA	TGTGCCAGCAGCTTGGCGGACGTGGGGAATCAGCCCCAGCATTTT	CASSLADVGNQPQHF
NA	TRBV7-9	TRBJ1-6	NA	TGTGCCAGCAGCCTATCCGGGGGGAAGAATTCACCCCTCCACTTT	CASSLSGGKNSPLHF
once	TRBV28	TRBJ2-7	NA	TGTGCCAGCAGTTCCTTGGCGGAGTCCTACGAGCAGTACTTC	CASSSLAESYEQYF
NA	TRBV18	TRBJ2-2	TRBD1	TGTGCCAGCTCCCAGCTGGGGACAGTCAACACCGGGGAGCTGTTTTTT	CASSQLGTVNTGELFF
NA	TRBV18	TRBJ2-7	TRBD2	TGTGCCAGCTCACCGGGAGCGGGGGGGCCTAAGCAGTACTTC	CASSPGAGGPKQYF
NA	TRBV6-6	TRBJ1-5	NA	TGTGCCAGCAGTTTGGACAGCCCGGGTCGAGGAGCCCAGCATTTT	CASSLDSPGRGAQHF
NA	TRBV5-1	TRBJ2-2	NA	TGCGCCAGCAGTTTAGGTCAGCTTCACACCGGGGAGCTGTTTTTT	CASSLGQLHTGELFF
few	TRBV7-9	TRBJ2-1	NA	TGTGCCAGCAGCGGGGCATCCTACAATGAGCAGTTCTTC	CASSGASYNEQFF
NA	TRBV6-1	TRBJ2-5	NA	TGTGCCAGCGAAGCTATGAACTCCGAGACCCAGTACTTC	CASEAMNSETQYF
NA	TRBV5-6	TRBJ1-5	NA	TGTGCCAGCAGCTCCACTCCAGTGGGACAGCCCCAGCATTTT	CASSSTPVGQPQHF
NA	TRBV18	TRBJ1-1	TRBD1	TGTGCCAGCTCACCACGACAGGGGCCCACTGAAGCTTTCTTT	CASSPRQGPTEAFF
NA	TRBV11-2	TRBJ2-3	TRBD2	TGTGCCAGCAGCTTAGACGGGGGGGCACCAGATACGCAGTATTTT	CASSLDGGAPDTQYF
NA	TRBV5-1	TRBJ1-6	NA	TGCGCCAGCAGCTTGGAAAGCAGCAAGTCACCCCTCCACTTT	CASSLESSKSPLHF